What follows is one T cell receptor beta chain and its context. What it binds is unknown. The germline V gene encodes CDR1 SGHRS and CDR2 YFSETQ. Deletions cut 4 bases from V and 0 bases from J, with 17 bases between. CDR3 length: 17 residues. PCR used 60 Vbeta primers and 13 Jbeta primers. The protocol was immunoSEQ multiplex PCR, while the TCRdb copy is restricted to in-frame clones and leaves out a portion. The table records under 150,000 clones, roughly 80% of them present only once. This entry is derived from a study of cytomegalovirus exposure and HLA in healthy donors. Study-wide points: Prior analysis indicated that the majority of TCR beta V segments exhibited productivity approximately 90% or approximately 30% of the time.

Sequenced: PBMCs. This clonotype originated in a woman aged 40 to 50 in good health and CMV-seropositive. The rearrangement links TRBV5-1 to TRBJ2-1; TRBD1 is a possible D gene (6 bases). The CDR3 bases are TGCGCCAGCAGCCTACTCAATACAGGGAACTCCTACAATGAGCAGTTCTTC. Translating gives CASSLLNTGNSYNEQFF.